This TCR beta chain was sequenced in a study of T-cell memory formation after mild COVID-19. Each CDR3 protein gets one entry after TCRdb re-called the 5' RACE reads with MiXCR. This table holds about 210,000 distinct CDR3 sequences, more than 25% found once. There are 16 residues in the CDR3. J lost 2 bases, V lost 0 bases, and 6 bases had no gene match. CDR1 is SGHAT, CDR2 FQNNGV, per germline. Sequenced input: PBMCs or a T cell subset sorted from them (not recorded which). This chain connects TRBV11-2 to TRBJ2-7; 8 positions agree with TRBD2. The sequence was obtained from an adult woman who had mild COVID-19 (a few samples of this study predate the infection). Cell type and time point are not known. In nucleotides, the CDR3 is TGTGCCAGCAGCTTAGAAAGAGGACTAGCCACCTACGAGCAGTACTTC. This encodes CASSLERGLATYEQYF.